The present T cell receptor beta chain was sequenced within a study of blood T cells in healthy people across ages. PCR was performed a second time for roughly 7 to 11 cycles using a sample-barcoded 5' primer and a J-beta primer mix. TCRdb reanalysed the 5' RACE reads using MiXCR and keeps one entry per CDR3 protein. The sample yields approximately 800,000 distinct CDR3 sequences, approximately 53% seen once. The source of this sequence is a man older than 75 in good health. The sequencing input was blood.

The CDR3 nucleotides are TGCAGTGCCAAAGGGCGGGAGAACTCCTACGAGCAGTACTTC. Translating it yields CSAKGRENSYEQYF. The V gene is TRBV20-1, the J gene TRBJ2-7; 7 bases agree with TRBD2. Trimming at V came to 6 bases and at J to 0 bases, leaving 8 bases not matched to a gene. The CDR3 consists of 14 residues. CDR1 and CDR2 (germline): DFQATT, SNEGSKA (reference sequence).